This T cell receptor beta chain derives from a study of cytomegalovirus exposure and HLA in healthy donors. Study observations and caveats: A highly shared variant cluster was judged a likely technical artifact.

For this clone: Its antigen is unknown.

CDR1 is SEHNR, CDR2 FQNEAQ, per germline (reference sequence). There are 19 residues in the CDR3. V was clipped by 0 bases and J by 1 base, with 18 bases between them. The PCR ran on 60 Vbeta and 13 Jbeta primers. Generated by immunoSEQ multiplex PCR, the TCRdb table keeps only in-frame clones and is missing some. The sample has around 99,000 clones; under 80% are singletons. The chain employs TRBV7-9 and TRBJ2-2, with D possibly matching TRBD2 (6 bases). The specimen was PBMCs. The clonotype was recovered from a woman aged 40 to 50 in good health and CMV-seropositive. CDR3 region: CASSLARLALKENTGELFF. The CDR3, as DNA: TGTGCCAGCAGCTTAGCCAGGCTAGCGTTGAAGGAGAACACCGGGGAGCTGTTTTTT.